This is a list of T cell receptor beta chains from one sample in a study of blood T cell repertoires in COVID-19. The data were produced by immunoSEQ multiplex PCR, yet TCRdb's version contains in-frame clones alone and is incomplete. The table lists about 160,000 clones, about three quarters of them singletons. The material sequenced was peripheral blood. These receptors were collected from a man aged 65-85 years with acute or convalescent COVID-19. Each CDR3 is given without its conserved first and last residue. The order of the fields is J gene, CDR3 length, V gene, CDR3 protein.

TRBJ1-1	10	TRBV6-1	ASSEGPGRAF
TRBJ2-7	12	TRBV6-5	ASRPDRGSYEQY
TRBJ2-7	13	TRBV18	ASSRLQGASYEQY
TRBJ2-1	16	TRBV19	ASRPNRPGLAGDNEQF
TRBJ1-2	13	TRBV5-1	ASSLDSGGYYGYT
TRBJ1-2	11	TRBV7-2	ASSLVQGGGYT
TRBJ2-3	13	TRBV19	ASSFGTEITDTQY
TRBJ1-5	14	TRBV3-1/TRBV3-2	ASSHSDRGHNQPQH
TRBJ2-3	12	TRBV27	ASSLDRGSDTQY
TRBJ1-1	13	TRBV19	ASSIAGARFTEAF
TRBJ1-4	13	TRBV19	ASSTTGTTNEKLF
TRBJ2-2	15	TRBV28	ASTDPGTSGLAGELF
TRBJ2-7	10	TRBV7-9	ASSQTGSEQY
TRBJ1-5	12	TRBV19	ASTHRGRNQPQH
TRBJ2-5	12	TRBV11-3	ASSSTIGGLTQY
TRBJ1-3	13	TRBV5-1	ASSLGSGSRDTIY
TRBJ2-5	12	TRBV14	ASSHFDREEAQY
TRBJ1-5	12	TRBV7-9	ASSDDRSNQPQH
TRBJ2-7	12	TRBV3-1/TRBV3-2	ASSQEGLNTEQY
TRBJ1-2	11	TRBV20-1	SASPGTNYGYT
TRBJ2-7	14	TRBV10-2	ASSEFVAGRSYEQY
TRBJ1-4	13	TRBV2	ASSEAGGYNEKLF
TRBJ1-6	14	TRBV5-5	ASSLQHANHNSPLH
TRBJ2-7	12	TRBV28	ASSLGTRLPEQY
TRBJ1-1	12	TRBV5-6	ASSLPGQNTEAF
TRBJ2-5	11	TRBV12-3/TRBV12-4	ASSLGRQETQY
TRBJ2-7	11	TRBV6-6	ASSDSSGYEQY
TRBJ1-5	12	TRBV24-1	ATSDEAAGQPQH